Sequencing of this T cell receptor (beta chain) was carried out in a study of T cell responses to AZD1222 COVID-19 vaccine. A word on this clone: Its antigen is undetermined.

This table comes from immunoSEQ multiplex PCR, and its TCRdb copy is limited to in-frame clones, with some not included. The data show around 140,000 clones, with approximately 90% seen just once and 1.5% to 2% held by the top ten. General study findings and limits: Repertoire collection took place solely once the T cell response had peaked. A reported finding is that nearly half of spike-specific TCRs target unmutated variant regions.

CDR3 length: 13 residues. Germline V gene data show CDR1 as SEHNR and CDR2 as FQNEAQ (reference sequence). Trimming removed 5 bases at V and 1 base at J, with 5 bases between. This TCR derives from an adult in good health. The specimen comprised peripheral blood, sampled on day 0 of AZD1222 vaccination. This chain uses TRBV7-9 with TRBJ2-2; D gene uncertain. The CDR3 nucleotides are TGTGCCAGCAGCCATTGGAACACCGGGGAGCTGTTTTTT. It codes for CASSHWNTGELFF.